This TCR beta chain was identified in a study of blood T cell repertoires in COVID-19. Turning to the study itself: Collection of acute and convalescent COVID-19 samples took place in the United States, Italy and Spain. The cDNA or gDNA used as material had been derived from T cells, B-cell-depleted T cells, or PBMCs.

In the original analysis: By means of reference gene primer amplification, nucleated cell counts were estimated. The repertoire was sequenced with immunoSEQ multiplex PCR; TCRdb's copy has only in-frame clones and lacks some. The V and J calls and the clone size are those of that table, but D and trimming were determined from the DNA. Of some 260,000 clones in the sample, 88% were seen once. The TCR comes from a woman aged 35 to 49 who had recovered from COVID-19. The material sequenced was peripheral blood.

CDR3 residues: CSVGGTGGSNYGYTF. The CDR3 DNA is TGCAGCGTTGGCGGGACAGGGGGGTCTAACTATGGCTACACCTTC. The rearrangement links TRBV29-1 to TRBJ1-2; 11 bases are a match to TRBD1. CDR3 length: 15 amino acids. V dropped 4 bases and J dropped 0; count of bases not matched to a gene: 4. Looked up from germline, CDR1 is SQVTM and CDR2 is ANQGSEA.